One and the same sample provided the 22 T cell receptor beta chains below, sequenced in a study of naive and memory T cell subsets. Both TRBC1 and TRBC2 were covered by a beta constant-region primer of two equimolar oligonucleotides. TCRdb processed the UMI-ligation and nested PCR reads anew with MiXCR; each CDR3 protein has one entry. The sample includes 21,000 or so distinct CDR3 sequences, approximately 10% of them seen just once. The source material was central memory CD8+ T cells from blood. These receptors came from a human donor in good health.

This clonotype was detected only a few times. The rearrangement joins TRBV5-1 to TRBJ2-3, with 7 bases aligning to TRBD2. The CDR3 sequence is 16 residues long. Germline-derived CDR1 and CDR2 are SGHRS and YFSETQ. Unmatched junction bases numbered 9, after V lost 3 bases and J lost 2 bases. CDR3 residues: CASSWPEAGITDTQYF. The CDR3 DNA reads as TGCGCCAGCAGCTGGCCAGAAGCGGGAATCACAGATACGCAGTATTTT.

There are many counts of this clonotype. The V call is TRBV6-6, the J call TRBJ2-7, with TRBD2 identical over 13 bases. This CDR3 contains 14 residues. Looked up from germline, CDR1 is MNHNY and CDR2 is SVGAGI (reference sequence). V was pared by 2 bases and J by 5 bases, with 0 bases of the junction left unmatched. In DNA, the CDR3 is TGTGCCAGCAGTTACGGGACTAGCGGGAACGAGCAGTACTTC. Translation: CASSYGTSGNEQYF.

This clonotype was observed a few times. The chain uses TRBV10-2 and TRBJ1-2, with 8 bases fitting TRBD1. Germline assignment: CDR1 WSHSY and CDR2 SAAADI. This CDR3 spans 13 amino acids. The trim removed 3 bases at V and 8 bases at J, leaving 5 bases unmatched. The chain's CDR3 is CASSDGTGSGYTF. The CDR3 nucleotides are TGCGCCAGCAGTGACGGGACAGGTAGCGGCTACACCTTC.

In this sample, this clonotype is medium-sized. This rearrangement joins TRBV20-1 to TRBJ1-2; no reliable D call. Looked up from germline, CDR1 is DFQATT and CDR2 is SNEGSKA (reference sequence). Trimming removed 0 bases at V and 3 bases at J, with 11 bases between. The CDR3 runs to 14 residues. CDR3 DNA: TGCAGTGCTAGAGATTTTACAACCGACTATGGCTACACCTTC. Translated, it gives CSARDFTTDYGYTF.

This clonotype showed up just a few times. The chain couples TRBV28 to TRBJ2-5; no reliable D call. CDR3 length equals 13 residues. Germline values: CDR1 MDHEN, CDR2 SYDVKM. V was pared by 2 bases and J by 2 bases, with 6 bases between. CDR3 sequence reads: CASSLPGQETQYF. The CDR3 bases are TGTGCCAGCAGTTTACCAGGACAAGAGACCCAGTACTTC. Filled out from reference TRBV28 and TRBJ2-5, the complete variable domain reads DVKVTQSSRYLVKRTGEKVFLECVQDMDHENMFWYRQDPGLGLRLIYFSYDVKMKEKGDIPEGYSVSREKKERFSLILESASTNQTSMYLCASSLPGQETQYFGPGTRLLVL.

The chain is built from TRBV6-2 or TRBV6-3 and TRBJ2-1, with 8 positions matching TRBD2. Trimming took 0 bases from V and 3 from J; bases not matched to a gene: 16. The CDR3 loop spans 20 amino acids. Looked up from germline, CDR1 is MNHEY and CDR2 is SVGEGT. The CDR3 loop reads CASSYSKIRSGSSLYNEQFF. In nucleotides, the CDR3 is TGTGCCAGCAGTTACTCGAAGATAAGGAGCGGGAGCTCCCTCTACAATGAGCAGTTCTTC.

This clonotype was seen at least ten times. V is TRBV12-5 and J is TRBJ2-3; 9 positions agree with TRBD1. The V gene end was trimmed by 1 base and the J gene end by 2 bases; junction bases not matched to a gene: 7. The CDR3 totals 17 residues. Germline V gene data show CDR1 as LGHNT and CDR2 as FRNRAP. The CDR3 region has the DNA TGTGCTAGTGGTTTGGGGGGGGGACAGGGTACCACAGATACGCAGTATTTT. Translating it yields CASGLGGGQGTTDTQYF.

The CDR3 nucleotides read TGTGCCAGCACTTCAGGGGGACAGGGAGCCTACGAGCAGTACTTC. It is translated as CASTSGGQGAYEQYF. The rearrangement uses TRBV25-1 and TRBJ2-7; 9 nucleotides line up with TRBD1. The CDR3 extends over 15 amino acids. V shed 7 bases, J shed 2 bases, and the junction held 9 bases outside the gene matches. Germline values: CDR1 MGHDK, CDR2 SYGVNS.

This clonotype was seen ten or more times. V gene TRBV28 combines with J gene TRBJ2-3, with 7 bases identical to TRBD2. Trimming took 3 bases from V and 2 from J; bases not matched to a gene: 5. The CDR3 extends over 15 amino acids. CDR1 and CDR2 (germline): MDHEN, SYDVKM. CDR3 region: CASSFGGRVTDTQYF. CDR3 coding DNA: TGTGCCAGCAGTTTCGGAGGGAGGGTCACAGATACGCAGTATTTT. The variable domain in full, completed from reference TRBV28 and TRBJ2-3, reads DVKVTQSSRYLVKRTGEKVFLECVQDMDHENMFWYRQDPGLGLRLIYFSYDVKMKEKGDIPEGYSVSREKKERFSLILESASTNQTSMYLCASSFGGRVTDTQYFGPGTRLTVL.

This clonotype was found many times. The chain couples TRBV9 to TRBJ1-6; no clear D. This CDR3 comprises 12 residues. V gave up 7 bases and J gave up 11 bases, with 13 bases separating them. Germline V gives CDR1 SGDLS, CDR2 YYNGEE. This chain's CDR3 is CASSTARTPLHF. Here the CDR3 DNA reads TGTGCCAGCTCCACCGCCCGGACACCCCTCCACTTT.

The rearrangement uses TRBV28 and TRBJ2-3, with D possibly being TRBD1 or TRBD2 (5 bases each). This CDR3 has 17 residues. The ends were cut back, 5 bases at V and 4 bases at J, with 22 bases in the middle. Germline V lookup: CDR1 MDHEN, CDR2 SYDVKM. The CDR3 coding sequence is TGTGCCAGCAGTCCCTCCGGGGAAAGAGGGACCGCAGATACGCAGTATTTT. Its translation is CASSPSGERGTADTQYF.

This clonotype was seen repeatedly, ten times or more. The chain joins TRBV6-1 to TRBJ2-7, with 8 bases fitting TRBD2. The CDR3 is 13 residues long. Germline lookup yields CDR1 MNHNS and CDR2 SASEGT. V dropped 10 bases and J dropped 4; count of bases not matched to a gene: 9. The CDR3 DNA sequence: TGTGCCACCACGGGGGGGGTCTCGTACGAGCAGTACTTC. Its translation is CATTGGVSYEQYF.

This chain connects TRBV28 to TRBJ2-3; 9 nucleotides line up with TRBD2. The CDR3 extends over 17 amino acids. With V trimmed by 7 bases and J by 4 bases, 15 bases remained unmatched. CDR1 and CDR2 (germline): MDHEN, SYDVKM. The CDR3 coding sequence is TGTGCCAGCACCATCCCCCTAGCGGGAAGGGGCCCAGATACGCAGTATTTT. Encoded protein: CASTIPLAGRGPDTQYF.

The CDR3 sequence is CASSGGTTRTDTQYF. As DNA, the CDR3 is TGTGCCAGCAGTGGTGGGACTACCCGCACAGATACGCAGTATTTT. The chain couples TRBV6-1 to TRBJ2-3; TRBD2 aligns across 7 bases. V lost 4 bases to trimming and J lost 1 base; unmatched junction nucleotides: 5. The germline CDR1 and CDR2 sequences are MNHNS and SASEGT. This CDR3 spans 15 amino acids.

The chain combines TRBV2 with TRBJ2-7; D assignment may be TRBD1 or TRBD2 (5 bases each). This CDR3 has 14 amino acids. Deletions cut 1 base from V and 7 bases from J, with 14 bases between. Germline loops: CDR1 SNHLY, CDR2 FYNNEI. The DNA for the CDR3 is TGTGCCAGCAGTGAAGGCGCGCGGTGGGGGGAGCAGTACTTC. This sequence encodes CASSEGARWGEQYF.

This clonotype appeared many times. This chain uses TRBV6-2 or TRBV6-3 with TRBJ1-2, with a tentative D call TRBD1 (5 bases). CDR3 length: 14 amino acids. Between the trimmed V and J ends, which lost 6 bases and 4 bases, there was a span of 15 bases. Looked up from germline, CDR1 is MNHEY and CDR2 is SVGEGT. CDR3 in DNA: TGTGCCAGCAGCTCCGGGACGTACTTCTATGGCTACACCTTC. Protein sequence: CASSSGTYFYGYTF.

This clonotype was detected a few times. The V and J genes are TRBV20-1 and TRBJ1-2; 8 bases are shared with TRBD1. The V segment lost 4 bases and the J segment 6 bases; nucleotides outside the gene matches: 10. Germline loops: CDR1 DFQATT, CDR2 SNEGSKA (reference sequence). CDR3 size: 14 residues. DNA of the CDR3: TGCAGTGCTAACCCGAGGACAGGGCAGGATGGCTACACCTTC. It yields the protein CSANPRTGQDGYTF.

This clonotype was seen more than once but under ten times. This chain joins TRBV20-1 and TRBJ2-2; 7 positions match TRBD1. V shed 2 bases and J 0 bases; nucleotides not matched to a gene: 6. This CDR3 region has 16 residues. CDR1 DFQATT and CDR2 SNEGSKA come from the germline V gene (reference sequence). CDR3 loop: CSARTRDRANTGELFF. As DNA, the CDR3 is TGCAGTGCTAGAACCCGCGACAGGGCGAACACCGGGGAGCTGTTTTTT.

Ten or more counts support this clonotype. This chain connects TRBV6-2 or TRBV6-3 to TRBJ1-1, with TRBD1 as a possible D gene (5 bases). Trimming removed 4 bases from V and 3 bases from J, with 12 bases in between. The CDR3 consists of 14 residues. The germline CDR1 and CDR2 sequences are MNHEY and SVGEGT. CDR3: CASSLGLGDTEAFF. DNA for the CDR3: TGTGCCAGCAGTTTAGGCCTGGGGGACACTGAAGCTTTCTTT.

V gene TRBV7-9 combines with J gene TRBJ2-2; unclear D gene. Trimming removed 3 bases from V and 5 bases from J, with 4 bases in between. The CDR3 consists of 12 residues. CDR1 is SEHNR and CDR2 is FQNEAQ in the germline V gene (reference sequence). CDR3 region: CASSLGTGELFF. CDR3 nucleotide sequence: TGTGCCAGCAGCTTGGGGACCGGGGAGCTGTTTTTT.

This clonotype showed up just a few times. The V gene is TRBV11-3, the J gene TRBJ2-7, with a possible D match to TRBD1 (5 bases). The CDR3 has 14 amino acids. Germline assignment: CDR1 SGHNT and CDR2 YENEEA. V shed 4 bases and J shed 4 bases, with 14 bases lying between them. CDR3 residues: CASSSEGADYEQYF. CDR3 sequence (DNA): TGTGCCAGCAGCTCAGAAGGGGCGGATTACGAGCAGTACTTC.

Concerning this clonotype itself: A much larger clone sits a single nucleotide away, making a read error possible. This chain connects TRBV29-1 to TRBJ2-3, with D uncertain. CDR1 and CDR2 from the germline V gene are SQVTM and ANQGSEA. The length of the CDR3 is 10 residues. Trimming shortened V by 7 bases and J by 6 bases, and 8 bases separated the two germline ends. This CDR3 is CSGVSDTQYF. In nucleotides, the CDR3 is TGCAGCGGTGTTTCCGATACGCAGTATTTT.